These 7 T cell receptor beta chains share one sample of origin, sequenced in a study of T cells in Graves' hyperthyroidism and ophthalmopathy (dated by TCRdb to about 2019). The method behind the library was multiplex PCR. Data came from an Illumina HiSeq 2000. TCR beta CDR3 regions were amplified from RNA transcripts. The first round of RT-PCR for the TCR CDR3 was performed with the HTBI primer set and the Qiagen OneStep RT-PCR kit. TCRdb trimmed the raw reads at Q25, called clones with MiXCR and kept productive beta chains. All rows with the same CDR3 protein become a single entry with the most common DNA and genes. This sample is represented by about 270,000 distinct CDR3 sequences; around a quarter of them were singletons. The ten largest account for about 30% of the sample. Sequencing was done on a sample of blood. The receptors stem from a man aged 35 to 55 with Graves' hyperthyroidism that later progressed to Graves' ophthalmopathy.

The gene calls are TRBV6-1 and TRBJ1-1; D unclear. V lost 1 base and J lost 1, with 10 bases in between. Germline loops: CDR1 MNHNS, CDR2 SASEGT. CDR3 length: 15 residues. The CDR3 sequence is CASSEGVRANTEAFF. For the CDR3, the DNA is TGTGCCAGCAGTGAAGGAGTCAGAGCGAACACTGAAGCTTTCTTT.

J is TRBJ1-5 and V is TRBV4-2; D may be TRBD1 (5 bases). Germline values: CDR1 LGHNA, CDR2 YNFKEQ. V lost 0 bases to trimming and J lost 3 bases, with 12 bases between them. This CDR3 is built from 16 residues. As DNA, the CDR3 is TGTGCCAGCAGCCAAGATAGGACACGGTCCAATCAGCCCCAGCATTTT. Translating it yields CASSQDRTRSNQPQHF.

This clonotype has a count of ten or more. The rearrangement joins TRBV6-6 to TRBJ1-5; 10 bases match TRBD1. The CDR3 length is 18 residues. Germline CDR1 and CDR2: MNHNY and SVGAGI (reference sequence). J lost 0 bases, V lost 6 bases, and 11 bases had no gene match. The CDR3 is CASSRKADRGLSNQPQHF. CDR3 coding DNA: TGTGCCAGCAGCCGAAAAGCCGACAGGGGGCTTAGCAATCAGCCCCAGCATTTT.

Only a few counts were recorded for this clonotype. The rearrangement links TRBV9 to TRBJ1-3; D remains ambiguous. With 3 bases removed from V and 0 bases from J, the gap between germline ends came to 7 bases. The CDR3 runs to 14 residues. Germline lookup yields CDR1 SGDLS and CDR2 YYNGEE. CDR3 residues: CASSATDSGNTIYF. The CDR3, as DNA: TGTGCCAGCAGCGCCACAGACTCTGGAAACACCATATATTTT.

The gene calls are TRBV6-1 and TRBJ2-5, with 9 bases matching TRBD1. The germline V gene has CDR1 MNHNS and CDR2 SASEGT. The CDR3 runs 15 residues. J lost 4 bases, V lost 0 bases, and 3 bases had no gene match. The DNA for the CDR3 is TGTGCCAGCAGTGAAGCAGGGACAGGGCGAGAGACCCAGTACTTC. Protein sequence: CASSEAGTGRETQYF.

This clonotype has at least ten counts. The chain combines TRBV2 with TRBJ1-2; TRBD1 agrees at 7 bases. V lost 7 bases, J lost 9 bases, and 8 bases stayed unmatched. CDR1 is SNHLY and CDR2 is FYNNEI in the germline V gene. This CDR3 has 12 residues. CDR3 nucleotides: TGTGCCAGCAATGGAGGGGGCGTGAGCTACACCTTC. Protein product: CASNGGGVSYTF.

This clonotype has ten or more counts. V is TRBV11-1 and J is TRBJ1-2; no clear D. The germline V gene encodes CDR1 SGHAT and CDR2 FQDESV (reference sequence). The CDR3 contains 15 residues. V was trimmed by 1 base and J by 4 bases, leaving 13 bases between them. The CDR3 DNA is TGTGCCAGCAGCTTAGGGTCGGATCCTGGCTATGGCTACACCTTC. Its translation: CASSLGSDPGYGYTF.